These 16 T cell receptor beta chains originate from one sample sequenced in a study of radiotherapy plus CTLA-4 blockade in lung cancer (dated by TCRdb to 2016 to 2018). Library preparation used the immunoSEQ multiplex PCR assay. In its TCRdb copy, this immuneACCESS table keeps in-frame sequences only and misses some clones. Where compared with another copy, unresolved V genes explain less than half of these, and the others have no known cause. The sample table holds about 49,000 clones, of which about 88% were seen once. The ten largest account for about 30% of the sample. The source was peripheral blood, collected from a patient treated with radiotherapy plus ipilimumab. The receptors shown here come from a human donor with non-small cell lung cancer whose response to radiotherapy plus ipilimumab could not be evaluated.

The chain uses TRBV5-1 and TRBJ1-1, with TRBD1 matching 8 bases. This CDR3 contains 13 residues. V lost 4 bases and J lost 6; bases outside the gene matches: 5. The germline CDR1 and CDR2 sequences are SGHRS and YFSETQ. This chain's CDR3 is CASSTGGLAEAFF. In DNA, the CDR3 is TGCGCCAGCAGCACAGGGGGGTTGGCTGAAGCTTTCTTT.

The rearrangement joins TRBV5-1 to TRBJ2-1, with 10 bases fitting TRBD2. V shed 2 bases and J 6 bases; nucleotides not matched to a gene: 2. The germline V gene encodes CDR1 SGHRS and CDR2 YFSETQ. This CDR3 is built from 14 residues. The CDR3 reads CASSLAGGVNEQFF. The CDR3 DNA is TGCGCCAGCAGCTTAGCGGGAGGGGTCAATGAGCAGTTCTTC.

This sequence joins TRBV10-3 and TRBJ1-5, with D perhaps matching TRBD1 (5 bases). Trimming left V 0 bases short and J 7 bases short, with 10 bases between. The CDR3 has 14 residues. In germline, CDR1 is ENHRY, CDR2 SYGVKD. CDR3 sequence reads: CAISESTGEQPQHF. In DNA, the CDR3 is TGTGCCATCAGTGAGTCTACAGGAGAGCAGCCCCAGCATTTT.

The rearrangement uses TRBV7-9 and TRBJ1-6; the D is unclear. The CDR3 is made up of 14 amino acids. CDR1 and CDR2 (germline): SEHNR, FQNEAQ (reference sequence). V lost 6 bases and J 14 bases, leaving 20 bases between the germline ends. CDR3 nucleotide sequence: TGTGCCAGCAGTCTGGGCTTACCCTCGGCCACCCTCCACTTT. The encoded protein is CASSLGLPSATLHF.

CDR3 bases: TGTGCCTGGAGTGTAACGGGGACGACTAGAGATACGCAGTATTTT. Its translation: CAWSVTGTTRDTQYF. The rearrangement uses TRBV30 and TRBJ2-3, with D possibly matching TRBD2 (6 bases). Germline V CDR1 and CDR2: GTSNPN, SVGIG (reference sequence). V was pared by 0 bases and J by 5 bases, with 15 bases between. The CDR3 is 15 residues long.

For the CDR3, the DNA is TGTGCCAGCAGTGAGGGCGGGAAGGATAATTCACCCCTCCACTTT. As protein: CASSEGGKDNSPLHF. V gene TRBV6-1 combines with J gene TRBJ1-6; no reliable D call. The CDR3 runs to 15 residues. Trimming removed 3 bases at V and 5 bases at J, with 11 bases between. The V gene's germline CDR1 is MNHNS and CDR2 SASEGT.

The chain recombines TRBV7-2 with TRBJ2-7, with a tentative D call TRBD1 (6 bases). Germline V CDR1 and CDR2: SGHTA, FQGNSA. V lost 2 bases and J 4 bases, leaving 15 bases between the germline ends. The CDR3 is made up of 15 amino acids. CDR3 sequence: CASSLSVQGLYEQYF. The CDR3 DNA follows: TGTGCCAGCAGCTTATCGGTGCAGGGGTTATACGAGCAGTACTTC.

The V gene is TRBV18, the J gene TRBJ1-2; 9 positions agree with TRBD1. This CDR3 has 15 residues. CDR1 is KGHSH, CDR2 LQKENI, per germline. J lost 1 base, V lost 3 bases, and 3 bases had no gene match. The CDR3 DNA sequence: TGTGCCAGCTCACCTTGGACAGGGGTTAACTATGGCTACACCTTC. Its translation is CASSPWTGVNYGYTF.

This chain joins TRBV28 and TRBJ1-4; 8 bases agree with TRBD1. CDR1 is MDHEN, CDR2 SYDVKM, per germline. V lost 5 bases, J lost 8 bases, and 10 bases stayed unmatched. The CDR3 covers 15 residues. In nucleotides, the CDR3 is TGTGCCAGCAGTGCACGGACAGGGAGTAGAGAAAAACTGTTTTTT. It is translated as CASSARTGSREKLFF.

The rearrangement joins TRBV7-2 to TRBJ2-1, with 7 bases lining up with TRBD2. Per the germline V gene, CDR1 is SGHTA and CDR2 is FQGNSA. The CDR3 totals 11 residues. Trimming at V came to 9 bases and at J to 6 bases, leaving 2 bases not matched to a gene. The CDR3 loop is CASASGNEQFF. CDR3 sequence (DNA): TGTGCCAGTGCTAGCGGCAATGAGCAGTTCTTC.

This clone was observed a few times. The CDR3 bases are TGTGCCAGCAGTTCGGGGGGCCGAGGAGATCAGCCCCAGCATTTT. Protein sequence: CASSSGGRGDQPQHF. V gene TRBV6-1 combines with J gene TRBJ1-5; weak D call: TRBD1 (6 bases). There are 15 residues in the CDR3. The V gene lost 5 bases and the J gene lost 5 bases, with 16 bases spanning the gap. Germline CDR1 is MNHNS and CDR2 is SASEGT.

This clone was counted only a few times. The chain combines TRBV27 with TRBJ2-4, with a weak D call TRBD2 (6 bases). V lost 4 bases to trimming and J lost 8 bases, with 18 bases between them. Looked up from germline, CDR1 is MNHEY and CDR2 is SMNVEV (reference sequence). This CDR3 comprises 15 residues. The CDR3 DNA is TGTGCCAGCAGTTCCCGGGACTCGTACCCTGACATTCAGTACTTC. It encodes CASSSRDSYPDIQYF.

This chain connects TRBV4-1 to TRBJ2-6, with 10 nucleotides matching TRBD1. CDR1 is MGHRA, CDR2 YSYEKL, per germline. The CDR3 spans 18 residues. The J segment lost 1 base and the V segment lost 3 bases, leaving 6 bases of the junction unmatched. In nucleotides, the CDR3 is TGCGCCAGCAGCCACGAGGACAGGGGGTCGTCTGGGGCCAACGTCCTGACTTTC. It translates to CASSHEDRGSSGANVLTF.

The CDR3 DNA sequence: TGCGCCAGCAGCCAAGATGGGTCAGGGACAATCGGTGAAAAACTGTTTTTT. This translates into CASSQDGSGTIGEKLFF. This chain connects TRBV4-3 to TRBJ1-4, with D possibly TRBD1 on 6 matching bases. The CDR3 consists of 17 residues. Germline CDR1 LGHNA, CDR2 YSLEER. V was clipped by 0 bases and J by 7 bases, with 18 bases between them.

V gene TRBV7-2 combines with J gene TRBJ1-1; 7 bases map to TRBD1. The CDR3 contains 13 residues. V lost 4 bases and J lost 4; bases outside the gene matches: 3. Germline lookup yields CDR1 SGHTA and CDR2 FQGNSA. CDR3 protein: CASSYSGGTEAFF. The CDR3 DNA reads TGTGCCAGCAGCTATTCAGGGGGCACTGAAGCTTTCTTT.

V is TRBV28 and J is TRBJ1-2; 7 bases map to TRBD1. The germline V gene encodes CDR1 MDHEN and CDR2 SYDVKM. V was clipped by 2 bases and J by 14 bases; unmatched bases: 17. There are 15 residues in the CDR3. The DNA of the CDR3 is TGTGCCAGCAGTTTACTGCGACAGGGAGCAGCACCTAGGACCTTC. The encoded protein is CASSLLRQGAAPRTF.